This TCR beta chain was sequenced in a study of T cell responses to AZD1222 COVID-19 vaccine. About this clone itself: Its antigen is still unknown.

Germline V lookup: CDR1 MGHRA, CDR2 YSYEKL. Trimming stripped 4 bases from V and 6 bases from J, with 12 bases between. The CDR3 length is 13 residues. Study-level results: Seropositive status at baseline applied to only five or six AZD1222 recipients. Clonal diversity was possibly underestimated; the donors were predominantly white British and more often female.

The protocol was immunoSEQ multiplex PCR, while the TCRdb copy is restricted to in-frame clones and leaves out a portion. This repertoire shows around 160,000 clones, just over 90% found once; its top ten account for 2.8%. Specimen: peripheral blood, collected on day 0 of MenACWY control vaccination. The chain employs TRBV4-1 and TRBJ1-1; D is possibly TRBD1 (6 bases). The source is an adult in good health. This CDR3 is CASSRGGWPEAFF. The CDR3 DNA reads TGCGCCAGCAGCCGAGGGGGATGGCCTGAAGCTTTCTTT.